Below, 10 T cell receptor beta chains from the same sample are listed, as sequenced in a study of blood T cell repertoires in COVID-19. Profiling relied on immunoSEQ multiplex PCR, and the TCRdb table lists in-frame clones only, not all of them. Seen here are about 140,000 clones, roughly four fifths observed once, and the top ten hold roughly 3.4%. The sequenced material came from PBMCs or T cells enriched from blood (not recorded which). These receptors were taken from a woman between 45 and 65 years old with acute COVID-19.

The chain recombines TRBV27 with TRBJ2-7; 9 nucleotides align to TRBD1. This CDR3 has 15 residues. Germline-derived CDR1 and CDR2 are MNHEY and SMNVEV (reference sequence). V trimming: 5 bases; J trimming: 2 bases; junction bases outside the gene matches: 7. The chain's CDR3 is CASSPAGTGTYEQYF. DNA of the CDR3: TGTGCCAGCAGTCCAGCCGGGACAGGGACCTACGAGCAGTACTTC.

V usage is TRBV19 and J usage is TRBJ2-3; 9 positions agree with TRBD2. CDR1 is LNHDA and CDR2 is SQIVND in the germline V gene (reference sequence). The CDR3 is 19 residues long. The J segment lost 2 bases and the V segment lost 5 bases, leaving 17 bases of the junction unmatched. CDR3 in DNA: TGTGCCAGTAGTGGGGGGGGACTAGCCGGAAAGAACCCCACAGATACGCAGTATTTT. Protein: CASSGGGLAGKNPTDTQYF.

The chain combines TRBV3-1 (or the pseudogene TRBV3-2) with TRBJ2-5, with TRBD1 matching 10 bases. Germline V gene data show CDR1 as LGHDT and CDR2 as YNNKEL (reference sequence). The J segment lost 3 bases and the V segment lost 4 bases, leaving 8 bases of the junction unmatched. This CDR3 is built from 16 residues. The CDR3 spells CASSLWTGGREETQYF. The CDR3 nucleotides are TGTGCCAGCAGCCTTTGGACAGGGGGGAGAGAAGAGACCCAGTACTTC.

The rearrangement joins TRBV14 to TRBJ2-5; 9 bases are a match to TRBD2. Trimming cost V 3 bases and J 0 bases; bases outside gene matches: 8. This CDR3 has 17 amino acids. Germline V gives CDR1 SGHDN, CDR2 FVKESK. CDR3 nucleotide sequence: TGTGCCAGCAGCCAGGGTAGGACTAGCGCATACCAAGAGACCCAGTACTTC. It translates to CASSQGRTSAYQETQYF.

The chain is built from TRBV4-1 and TRBJ1-2; 8 bases align to TRBD1. There are 15 residues in the CDR3. With V trimmed by 2 bases and J by 8 bases, 10 bases remained unmatched. CDR1 and CDR2 (germline): MGHRA, YSYEKL. In nucleotides, the CDR3 is TGCGCCAGCAGCCAACCCAGGACAGGGAAAGGGGGCTACACCTTC. It specifies CASSQPRTGKGGYTF.

This clone was counted once. The V call is TRBV24-1, the J call TRBJ2-7; 7 nucleotides line up with TRBD2. Per the germline V gene, CDR1 is KGHDR and CDR2 is SFDVKD. CDR3 length: 15 residues. V shed 4 bases, J shed 5 bases, and the junction held 10 bases outside the gene matches. The CDR3: CATSDLAGWVDEQYF. CDR3 sequence (DNA): TGTGCCACCAGTGACTTAGCGGGTTGGGTTGACGAGCAGTACTTC.

This chain uses TRBV5-6 with TRBJ2-7; maybe TRBD2 (5 bases). Germline CDR1 SGHDT, CDR2 YYEEEE. The CDR3 has 15 residues. Trimming shortened V by 1 base and J by 5 bases, and 16 bases separated the two germline ends. CDR3 residues: CASSLRVSSKDEQYF. CDR3 bases: TGTGCCAGCAGCTTGCGTGTGTCTAGCAAAGACGAGCAGTACTTC.

This chain links TRBV6-5 with TRBJ1-1, with D unresolved. Trimming took off 4 bases at V and 2 bases at J, with 8 bases between the two ends. The CDR3 extends over 13 amino acids. The germline V gene encodes CDR1 MNHEY and CDR2 SVGAGI. CDR3: CASSLAGNTEAFF. In DNA, the CDR3 is TGTGCCAGCAGTTTGGCGGGAAACACTGAAGCTTTCTTT.

The chain is built from TRBV25-1 and TRBJ2-3; 8 nucleotides match TRBD1. CDR1 and CDR2 (germline): MGHDK, SYGVNS. CDR3 size: 16 residues. V shed 4 bases, J shed 0 bases, and the junction held 6 bases outside the gene matches. In DNA form, the CDR3 reads TGTGCCAGCAGTGCCGGTGGGGACAGGAGCACAGATACGCAGTATTTT. Translating gives CASSAGGDRSTDTQYF.

The chain joins TRBV19 to TRBJ2-3; TRBD2 matches at 10 bases. The trim removed 7 bases at V and 5 bases at J, leaving 6 bases unmatched. There are 14 residues in the CDR3. CDR1 is LNHDA, CDR2 SQIVND, per germline (reference sequence). CDR3 DNA sequence: TGTGCCAGTATCCCTAGCGGGAGAGAAGATACGCAGTATTTT. Its protein product is CASIPSGREDTQYF.